Listed below are T cell receptor beta chains from one sample, sequenced in a study of CD8 T cells in Susac syndrome. Each CDR3 protein gets one entry after TCRdb re-called the immunoSEQ multiplex PCR reads with MiXCR. The repertoire includes over 70,000 distinct CDR3 sequences, around 96% of them detected once, and 0.62% sits in the top ten. The specimen sequenced was CD8+ T cells from PBMCs. Receptors were obtained from a human donor with Susac syndrome. The CDR3 runs from the conserved cysteine through the conserved F or W. The order of the fields is D gene, V gene, J gene, clone size, CDR3 protein, CDR3 DNA. A D gene is named only where the DNA matches it firmly. Clone size is shown for a subset of rows, as once, few, many or a class of expanded clone.

D gene: TRBD1
V gene: TRBV28
J gene: TRBJ1-5
clone size: NA
CDR3 protein: CASTLDRVKHYSNQPQHF
CDR3 DNA: TGTGCCAGCACCCTGGACAGGGTGAAACATTATAGCAATCAGCCCCAGCATTTT

D gene: TRBD1
V gene: TRBV30
J gene: TRBJ1-1
clone size: NA
CDR3 protein: CAWSRPGGRWGTEAFF
CDR3 DNA: TGTGCCTGGAGTAGGCCAGGGGGCAGATGGGGCACTGAAGCTTTCTTT

D gene: NA
V gene: TRBV15
J gene: TRBJ1-6
clone size: NA
CDR3 protein: CATSRDRWAGIETLHF
CDR3 DNA: TGTGCCACCAGCAGAGATCGATGGGCGGGGATTGAAACCCTCCACTTT

D gene: NA
V gene: TRBV19
J gene: TRBJ1-5
clone size: NA
CDR3 protein: CASSIQDNQPQHF
CDR3 DNA: TGTGCCAGTAGTATACAGGATAATCAGCCCCAGCATTTT

D gene: NA
V gene: TRBV20-1
J gene: TRBJ1-6
clone size: NA
CDR3 protein: CSALGQYNSPLHF
CDR3 DNA: TGCAGTGCGCTCGGACAGTATAATTCACCCCTCCACTTT

D gene: TRBD2
V gene: TRBV20-1
J gene: TRBJ2-3
clone size: NA
CDR3 protein: CSAYHQRGVSTDTQYF
CDR3 DNA: TGCAGTGCTTACCACCAGCGGGGGGTAAGCACAGATACGCAGTATTTT

D gene: TRBD1
V gene: TRBV19
J gene: TRBJ2-7
clone size: once
CDR3 protein: CASTAGTGPYEQYF
CDR3 DNA: TGTGCCAGTACGGCTGGGACAGGGCCCTACGAGCAGTACTTC

D gene: NA
V gene: TRBV27
J gene: TRBJ2-1
clone size: once
CDR3 protein: CASSLQGSRNEQFF
CDR3 DNA: TGTGCCAGCAGTTTGCAGGGCTCCAGGAATGAGCAGTTCTTC

D gene: NA
V gene: TRBV29-1
J gene: TRBJ1-4
clone size: NA
CDR3 protein: CSVVVQPNEKLFF
CDR3 DNA: TGCAGCGTTGTGGTACAGCCTAATGAAAAACTGTTTTTT

D gene: TRBD1
V gene: TRBV2
J gene: TRBJ2-3
clone size: NA
CDR3 protein: CASLGTGNEDTQYF
CDR3 DNA: TGTGCCAGCCTCGGGACAGGGAATGAAGATACGCAGTATTTT

D gene: NA
V gene: TRBV7-6
J gene: TRBJ1-4
clone size: NA
CDR3 protein: CASSSGWPNEKLFF
CDR3 DNA: TGTGCCAGCAGCTCGGGGTGGCCAAATGAAAAACTGTTTTTT

D gene: TRBD1
V gene: TRBV12-3/TRBV12-4
J gene: TRBJ2-7
clone size: NA
CDR3 protein: CASSATSGTGFYEQYF
CDR3 DNA: TGTGCCAGCAGTGCAACCTCCGGGACAGGGTTCTACGAGCAGTACTTC

D gene: TRBD1
V gene: TRBV9
J gene: TRBJ1-2
clone size: NA
CDR3 protein: CASSVSDRGLDGYTF
CDR3 DNA: TGTGCCAGCAGCGTAAGTGACAGGGGATTAGATGGCTACACCTTC

D gene: NA
V gene: TRBV9
J gene: TRBJ2-7
clone size: NA
CDR3 protein: CASSPRDGYEQYF
CDR3 DNA: TGTGCCAGCAGCCCCCGAGATGGCTACGAGCAGTACTTC

D gene: NA
V gene: TRBV2
J gene: TRBJ2-5
clone size: NA
CDR3 protein: CASHTGEEETQYF
CDR3 DNA: TGTGCCAGCCACACAGGGGAGGAGGAGACCCAGTACTTC

D gene: TRBD1
V gene: TRBV11-2
J gene: TRBJ2-5
clone size: NA
CDR3 protein: CASSARPGTAQETQYF
CDR3 DNA: TGTGCCAGCAGCGCCCGACCCGGGACAGCACAAGAGACCCAGTACTTC

D gene: NA
V gene: TRBV7-2
J gene: TRBJ2-7
clone size: NA
CDR3 protein: CASSLALSLPYEQYF
CDR3 DNA: TGTGCCAGCAGCTTAGCCCTGAGTCTCCCCTACGAGCAGTACTTC

D gene: TRBD1
V gene: TRBV29-1
J gene: TRBJ1-1
clone size: NA
CDR3 protein: CSALGQPNTEAFF
CDR3 DNA: TGCAGCGCCCTGGGACAGCCCAACACTGAAGCTTTCTTT

D gene: NA
V gene: TRBV3-1
J gene: TRBJ1-1
clone size: NA
CDR3 protein: CASSQISGPGNTEAFF
CDR3 DNA: TGTGCCAGCAGCCAAATATCCGGCCCCGGGAACACTGAAGCTTTCTTT

D gene: TRBD1
V gene: TRBV19
J gene: TRBJ1-5
clone size: NA
CDR3 protein: CASSIKVRQGEIYGNQPQHF
CDR3 DNA: TGTGCCAGTAGTATAAAGGTCCGACAGGGAGAAATCTATGGCAATCAGCCCCAGCATTTT

D gene: TRBD1
V gene: TRBV5-1
J gene: TRBJ1-2
clone size: NA
CDR3 protein: CASSSVQGQDYGYTF
CDR3 DNA: TGCGCCAGCAGCTCGGTACAGGGACAGGACTATGGCTACACCTTC

D gene: NA
V gene: TRBV4-1
J gene: TRBJ1-1
clone size: NA
CDR3 protein: CASSQDGGGGDEAFF
CDR3 DNA: TGCGCCAGCAGCCAAGATGGGGGCGGGGGGGATGAAGCTTTCTTT

D gene: NA
V gene: TRBV20-1
J gene: TRBJ2-3
clone size: NA
CDR3 protein: CSARDRAVISDTQYF
CDR3 DNA: TGCAGTGCTAGAGATCGTGCAGTCATCTCAGATACGCAGTATTTT

D gene: TRBD2
V gene: TRBV5-6
J gene: TRBJ2-7
clone size: once
CDR3 protein: CASSLLTSGVWIEQYF
CDR3 DNA: TGTGCCAGCAGCTTGTTGACTAGCGGGGTTTGGATCGAGCAGTACTTC

D gene: NA
V gene: TRBV7-8
J gene: TRBJ1-5
clone size: NA
CDR3 protein: CASSLADTGNQPQHF
CDR3 DNA: TGTGCCAGCAGCTTAGCGGACACGGGCAATCAGCCCCAGCATTTT

D gene: NA
V gene: TRBV27
J gene: TRBJ1-5
clone size: NA
CDR3 protein: CASSPGVNQPQHF
CDR3 DNA: TGTGCCAGCAGCCCGGGGGTCAATCAGCCCCAGCATTTT

D gene: TRBD1
V gene: TRBV11-1
J gene: TRBJ1-1
clone size: NA
CDR3 protein: CASSLEGGQSTEAFF
CDR3 DNA: TGTGCCAGCAGCTTAGAAGGGGGCCAATCCACTGAAGCTTTCTTT

D gene: NA
V gene: TRBV5-4
J gene: TRBJ2-3
clone size: NA
CDR3 protein: CASSATEADTQYF
CDR3 DNA: TGTGCCAGCAGCGCGACGGAGGCGGATACGCAGTATTTT

D gene: NA
V gene: TRBV11-3
J gene: TRBJ2-2
clone size: NA
CDR3 protein: CASSRSAGTTWAGELFF
CDR3 DNA: TGTGCCAGCAGCAGGTCGGCGGGGACGACTTGGGCCGGGGAGCTGTTTTTT

D gene: NA
V gene: TRBV30
J gene: TRBJ1-1
clone size: NA
CDR3 protein: CAWSVRPRGGTEAFF
CDR3 DNA: TGTGCCTGGAGTGTACGGCCCAGGGGAGGCACTGAAGCTTTCTTT

D gene: TRBD1
V gene: TRBV2
J gene: TRBJ1-2
clone size: NA
CDR3 protein: CAIYRGPIDYGYTF
CDR3 DNA: TGTGCCATTTACAGGGGACCAATCGACTATGGCTACACCTTC

D gene: NA
V gene: TRBV30
J gene: TRBJ1-2
clone size: NA
CDR3 protein: CAWSRSGAGYTF
CDR3 DNA: TGTGCCTGGAGTCGTTCTGGGGCTGGCTACACCTTC

D gene: NA
V gene: TRBV5-6
J gene: TRBJ2-5
clone size: NA
CDR3 protein: CASSLDSYQETQYF
CDR3 DNA: TGTGCCAGCAGCCTGGACTCGTACCAAGAGACCCAGTACTTC

D gene: NA
V gene: TRBV29-1
J gene: TRBJ1-1
clone size: once
CDR3 protein: CSVAADHVTEAFF
CDR3 DNA: TGCAGCGTTGCTGCGGACCATGTGACTGAAGCTTTCTTT

D gene: TRBD1
V gene: TRBV20-1
J gene: TRBJ1-2
clone size: NA
CDR3 protein: CSAAQGLNYGYTF
CDR3 DNA: TGCAGTGCCGCACAGGGGCTGAACTATGGCTACACCTTC

D gene: NA
V gene: TRBV19
J gene: TRBJ1-2
clone size: once
CDR3 protein: CASSGGDLGYGYTF
CDR3 DNA: TGTGCCAGTAGTGGAGGGGATCTGGGCTATGGCTACACCTTC

D gene: TRBD2
V gene: TRBV18
J gene: TRBJ2-7
clone size: NA
CDR3 protein: CASSPRVLADSSYEQYF
CDR3 DNA: TGTGCCAGCTCACCACGGGTACTAGCGGACAGCTCCTACGAGCAGTACTTC

D gene: TRBD2
V gene: TRBV12-3/TRBV12-4
J gene: TRBJ2-5
clone size: NA
CDR3 protein: CASLEAGALQETQYF
CDR3 DNA: TGTGCCAGCCTCGAAGCGGGGGCCCTCCAAGAGACCCAGTACTTC

D gene: NA
V gene: TRBV12-3/TRBV12-4
J gene: TRBJ2-5
clone size: NA
CDR3 protein: CASSFVTASGQETQYF
CDR3 DNA: TGTGCCAGCAGTTTTGTTACGGCCTCTGGACAAGAGACCCAGTACTTC

D gene: NA
V gene: TRBV29-1
J gene: TRBJ2-1
clone size: NA
CDR3 protein: CSVGYNEQFF
CDR3 DNA: TGCAGCGTTGGCTACAATGAGCAGTTCTTC

D gene: TRBD2
V gene: TRBV29-1
J gene: TRBJ2-1
clone size: NA
CDR3 protein: CSVDPTSGDYNEQFF
CDR3 DNA: TGCAGCGTTGACCCGACTAGCGGGGACTACAATGAGCAGTTCTTC

D gene: NA
V gene: TRBV15
J gene: TRBJ1-5
clone size: NA
CDR3 protein: CATSREEGREQPQHF
CDR3 DNA: TGTGCCACCAGCAGAGAGGAGGGACGTGAGCAGCCCCAGCATTTT

D gene: NA
V gene: TRBV4-3
J gene: TRBJ2-5
clone size: once
CDR3 protein: CASSQDPQGETQYF
CDR3 DNA: TGCGCCAGCAGCCAGGATCCCCAGGGAGAGACCCAGTACTTC

D gene: NA
V gene: TRBV7-2
J gene: TRBJ2-3
clone size: NA
CDR3 protein: CASSRVTTDTQYF
CDR3 DNA: TGTGCCAGCAGCCGGGTTACCACAGATACGCAGTATTTT

D gene: NA
V gene: TRBV20-1
J gene: TRBJ2-2
clone size: NA
CDR3 protein: CSARQEGMAGELFF
CDR3 DNA: TGCAGTGCTAGACAGGAGGGGATGGCCGGGGAGCTGTTTTTT

D gene: NA
V gene: TRBV23-1
J gene: TRBJ1-1
clone size: NA
CDR3 protein: CASSQPPYRGGTEAFF
CDR3 DNA: TGCGCCAGCAGTCAACCGCCTTATAGGGGAGGTACTGAAGCTTTCTTT

D gene: TRBD2
V gene: TRBV6-4
J gene: TRBJ2-3
clone size: NA
CDR3 protein: CASSDRGGLAGPDTQYF
CDR3 DNA: TGTGCCAGCAGTGACCGTGGTGGACTAGCGGGCCCAGATACGCAGTATTTT

D gene: NA
V gene: TRBV4-2
J gene: TRBJ1-2
clone size: NA
CDR3 protein: CASSQVGSGYEGYTF
CDR3 DNA: TGTGCCAGCAGCCAAGTAGGGTCAGGGTACGAGGGCTACACCTTC

D gene: NA
V gene: TRBV20-1
J gene: TRBJ2-5
clone size: NA
CDR3 protein: CSARKGAETQYF
CDR3 DNA: TGCAGTGCTAGAAAGGGCGCGGAGACCCAGTACTTC

D gene: NA
V gene: TRBV7-2
J gene: TRBJ2-3
clone size: NA
CDR3 protein: CASSLEAGRTDTQYF
CDR3 DNA: TGTGCCAGCAGCTTAGAGGCAGGGCGGACAGATACGCAGTATTTT

D gene: TRBD1
V gene: TRBV12-3/TRBV12-4
J gene: TRBJ1-2
clone size: once
CDR3 protein: CASGRDSRYTF
CDR3 DNA: TGTGCCAGCGGCCGGGACAGCCGCTACACCTTC

D gene: NA
V gene: TRBV5-6
J gene: TRBJ2-4
clone size: NA
CDR3 protein: CASSPGPRHIQYF
CDR3 DNA: TGTGCCAGCAGTCCGGGGCCTCGGCACATTCAGTACTTC